This T cell receptor beta chain was sequenced during a study of blood T cell repertoires in COVID-19. Study context: Sources were T cells, B-cell-depleted T cells, or PBMCs; the material itself was cDNA or gDNA.

Using immunoSEQ multiplex PCR, the repertoire was profiled, and TCRdb retains in-frame clones only, with some absent. The sample consists of 250,000 or so clones, approximately 86% of them appearing once. Adults between about 18 and 95 years of age took part from 20 to 25 US areas. Allocation to cohorts depended on clinical history reported by the participants. The CDR3 has 15 amino acids. Trimming took off 1 base at V and 7 bases at J, with 17 bases between the two ends. Germline assignment: CDR1 SGHRS and CDR2 YFSETQ. The chain is built from TRBV5-1 and TRBJ1-1, with D possibly matching TRBD1 (6 bases). This TCR was recovered from a woman in her thirties with acute COVID-19. Source material: PBMCs or T cells enriched from blood (not recorded which). The CDR3 sequence: CASSLQPTGQFEAFF. CDR3 coding DNA: TGCGCCAGCAGCTTGCAGCCGACCGGACAGTTTGAAGCTTTCTTT.